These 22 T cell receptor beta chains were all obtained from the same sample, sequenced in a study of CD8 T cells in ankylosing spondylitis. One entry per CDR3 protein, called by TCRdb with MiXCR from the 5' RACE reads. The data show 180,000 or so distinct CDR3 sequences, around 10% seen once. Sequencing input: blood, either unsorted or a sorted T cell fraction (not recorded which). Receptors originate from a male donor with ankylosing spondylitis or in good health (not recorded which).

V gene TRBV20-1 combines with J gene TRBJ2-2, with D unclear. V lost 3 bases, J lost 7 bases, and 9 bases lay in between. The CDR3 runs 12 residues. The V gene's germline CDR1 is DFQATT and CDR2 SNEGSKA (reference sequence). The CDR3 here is CSARSGVGELFF. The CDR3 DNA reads TGCAGTGCTAGGTCCGGCGTCGGGGAGCTGTTTTTT.

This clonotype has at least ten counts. CDR3 sequence (DNA): TGTGCCAGCAGCCTCGGAGGCGGGAGGAGGAACACCGGGGAGCTGTTTTTT. As protein: CASSLGGGRRNTGELFF. The V and J genes are TRBV5-4 and TRBJ2-2; 8 bases match TRBD2. Germline V lookup: CDR1 SGHNT, CDR2 YYREEE (reference sequence). The length of the CDR3 is 17 residues. V lost 4 bases to trimming and J lost 1 base; unmatched junction nucleotides: 9.

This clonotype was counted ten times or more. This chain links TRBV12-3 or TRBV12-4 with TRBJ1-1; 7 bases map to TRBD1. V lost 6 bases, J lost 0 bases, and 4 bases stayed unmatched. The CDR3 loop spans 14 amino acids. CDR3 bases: TGTGCCAGCAGAAGACAGGGCATGAACACTGAAGCTTTCTTT. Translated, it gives CASRRQGMNTEAFF.

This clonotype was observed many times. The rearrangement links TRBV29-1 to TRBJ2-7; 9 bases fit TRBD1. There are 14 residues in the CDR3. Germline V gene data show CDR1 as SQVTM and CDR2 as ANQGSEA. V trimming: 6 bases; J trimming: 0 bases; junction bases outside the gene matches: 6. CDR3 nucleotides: TGCAGCGTCTCCGGGACAGGGAGCTCCTACGAGCAGTACTTC. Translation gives CSVSGTGSSYEQYF.

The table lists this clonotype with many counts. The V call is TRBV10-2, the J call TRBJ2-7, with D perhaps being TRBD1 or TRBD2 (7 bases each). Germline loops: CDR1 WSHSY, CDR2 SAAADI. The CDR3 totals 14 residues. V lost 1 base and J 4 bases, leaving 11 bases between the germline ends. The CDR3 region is CASSEYRGGYEQYF. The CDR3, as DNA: TGCGCCAGCAGTGAGTACAGGGGAGGGTACGAGCAGTACTTC.

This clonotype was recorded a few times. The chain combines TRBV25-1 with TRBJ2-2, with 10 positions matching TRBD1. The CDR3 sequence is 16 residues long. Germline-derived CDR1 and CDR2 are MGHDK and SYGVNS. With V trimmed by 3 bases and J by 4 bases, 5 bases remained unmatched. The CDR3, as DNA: TGTGCCAGCAGTGAGGAGAGGACAGGGGGCACCGGGGAGCTGTTTTTT. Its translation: CASSEERTGGTGELFF.

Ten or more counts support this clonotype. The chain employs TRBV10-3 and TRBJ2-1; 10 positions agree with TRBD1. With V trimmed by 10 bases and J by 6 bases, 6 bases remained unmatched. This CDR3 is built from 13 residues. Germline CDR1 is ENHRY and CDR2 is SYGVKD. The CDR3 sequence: CATQGQGGNEQFF. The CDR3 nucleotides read TGTGCCACCCAAGGACAGGGGGGCAATGAGCAGTTCTTC.

CDR3 amino acids: CASSLGTVSYEQYF. For the CDR3, the DNA is TGCGCCAGCAGCTTAGGGACCGTCTCCTACGAGCAGTACTTC. J is TRBJ2-7 and V is TRBV5-1; perhaps D is TRBD1 or TRBD2 (5 bases each). Germline loops: CDR1 SGHRS, CDR2 YFSETQ. The CDR3 consists of 14 residues. V lost 2 bases to trimming and J lost 0 bases, with 9 bases between them.

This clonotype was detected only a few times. In DNA, the CDR3 is TGTGCCAGCAGCGCACATGCAAAGAACACTGAAGCTTTCTTT. Its protein product is CASSAHAKNTEAFF. The rearrangement joins TRBV7-2 to TRBJ1-1; D gene unclear. There are 14 residues in the CDR3. Trimming left V 5 bases short and J 1 base short, with 11 bases between. Germline assignment: CDR1 SGHTA and CDR2 FQGNSA. Combining the CDR3 with reference TRBV7-2 and TRBJ1-1 gives the whole variable domain GAGVSQSPSNKVTEKGKDVELRCDPISGHTALYWYRQSLGQGLEFLIYFQGNSAPDKSGLPSDRFSAERTGGSVSTLTIQRTQQEDSAVYLCASSAHAKNTEAFFGQGTRLTVV.

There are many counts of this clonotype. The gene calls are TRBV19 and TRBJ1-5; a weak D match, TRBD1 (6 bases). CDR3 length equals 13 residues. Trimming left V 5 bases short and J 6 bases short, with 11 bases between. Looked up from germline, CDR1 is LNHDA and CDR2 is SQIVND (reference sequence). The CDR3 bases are TGTGCCAGTAGTGAGACAGGCGGTCAGCCCCAGCATTTT. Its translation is CASSETGGQPQHF.

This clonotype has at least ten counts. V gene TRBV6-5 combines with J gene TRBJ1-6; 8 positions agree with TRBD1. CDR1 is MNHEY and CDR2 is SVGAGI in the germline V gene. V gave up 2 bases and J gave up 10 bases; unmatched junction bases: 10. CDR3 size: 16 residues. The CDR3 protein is CASSYTSDRAGSPLHF. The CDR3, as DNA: TGTGCCAGCAGTTACACGTCGGACAGGGCAGGATCACCCCTCCACTTT.

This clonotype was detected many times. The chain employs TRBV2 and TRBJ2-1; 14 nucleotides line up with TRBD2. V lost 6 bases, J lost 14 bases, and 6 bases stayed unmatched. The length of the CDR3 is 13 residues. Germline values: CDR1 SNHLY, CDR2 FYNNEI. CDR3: CASSAGLAGVEFF. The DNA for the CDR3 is TGTGCCAGCAGCGCGGGACTAGCGGGAGTGGAGTTCTTC.

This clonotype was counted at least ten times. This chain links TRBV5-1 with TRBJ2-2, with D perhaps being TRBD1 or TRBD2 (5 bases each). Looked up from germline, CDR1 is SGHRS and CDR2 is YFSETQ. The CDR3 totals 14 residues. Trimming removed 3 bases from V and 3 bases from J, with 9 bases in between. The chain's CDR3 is CASSSRGDTGELFF. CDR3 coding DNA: TGCGCCAGCAGCTCCAGAGGGGACACCGGGGAGCTGTTTTTT.

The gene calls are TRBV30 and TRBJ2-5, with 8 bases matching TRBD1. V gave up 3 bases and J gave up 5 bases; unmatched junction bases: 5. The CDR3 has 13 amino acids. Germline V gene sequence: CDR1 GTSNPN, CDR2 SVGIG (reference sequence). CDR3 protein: CAWRQGAWETQYF. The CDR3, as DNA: TGTGCCTGGAGGCAGGGGGCTTGGGAGACCCAGTACTTC.

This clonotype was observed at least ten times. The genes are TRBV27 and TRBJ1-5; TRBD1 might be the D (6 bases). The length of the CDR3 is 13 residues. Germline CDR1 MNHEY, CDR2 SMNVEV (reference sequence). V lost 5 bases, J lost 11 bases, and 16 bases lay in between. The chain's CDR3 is CASSTYREGAQHF. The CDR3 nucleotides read TGTGCCAGCAGTACTTACAGGGAGGGGGCCCAGCATTTT.

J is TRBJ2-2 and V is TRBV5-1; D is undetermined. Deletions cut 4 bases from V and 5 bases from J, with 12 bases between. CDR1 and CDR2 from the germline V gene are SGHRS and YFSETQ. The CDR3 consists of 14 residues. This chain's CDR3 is CASSLPTATGELFF. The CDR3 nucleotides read TGCGCCAGCAGCCTCCCTACCGCAACCGGGGAGCTGTTTTTT.

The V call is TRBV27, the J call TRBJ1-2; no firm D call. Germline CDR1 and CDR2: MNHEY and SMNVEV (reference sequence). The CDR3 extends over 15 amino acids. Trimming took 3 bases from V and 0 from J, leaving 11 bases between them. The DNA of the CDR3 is TGTGCCAGCAGTTTTAGTAGAGATTCTAACTATGGCTACACCTTC. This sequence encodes CASSFSRDSNYGYTF.

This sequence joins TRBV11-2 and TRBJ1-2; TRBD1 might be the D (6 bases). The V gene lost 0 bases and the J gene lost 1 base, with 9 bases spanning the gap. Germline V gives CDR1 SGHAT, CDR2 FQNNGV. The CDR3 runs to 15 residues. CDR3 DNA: TGTGCCAGCAGCTTAGAGCCAGGGGTTAACTATGGCTACACCTTC. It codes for CASSLEPGVNYGYTF.

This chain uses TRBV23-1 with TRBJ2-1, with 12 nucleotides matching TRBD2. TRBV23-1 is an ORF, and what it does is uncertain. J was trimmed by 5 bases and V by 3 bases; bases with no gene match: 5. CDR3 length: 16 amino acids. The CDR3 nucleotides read TGCGCCAGCAGTCAGGGGACTAGCGGGTCTAACAATGAGCAGTTCTTC. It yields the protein CASSQGTSGSNNEQFF.

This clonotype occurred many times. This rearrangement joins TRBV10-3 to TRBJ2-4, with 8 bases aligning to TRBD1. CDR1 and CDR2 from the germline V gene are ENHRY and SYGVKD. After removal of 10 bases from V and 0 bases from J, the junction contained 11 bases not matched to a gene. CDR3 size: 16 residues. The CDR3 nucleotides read TGTGCCAGCCAGGACAGGGATGGACTAGCCAAAAACATTCAGTACTTC. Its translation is CASQDRDGLAKNIQYF.

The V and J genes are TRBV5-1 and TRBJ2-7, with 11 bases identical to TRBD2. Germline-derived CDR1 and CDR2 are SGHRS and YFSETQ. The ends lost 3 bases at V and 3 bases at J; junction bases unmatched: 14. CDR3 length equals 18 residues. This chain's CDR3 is CASSSRIPTSGAIYEQYF. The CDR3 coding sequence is TGCGCCAGCAGCTCCCGTATACCGACTAGCGGGGCAATCTACGAGCAGTACTTC.

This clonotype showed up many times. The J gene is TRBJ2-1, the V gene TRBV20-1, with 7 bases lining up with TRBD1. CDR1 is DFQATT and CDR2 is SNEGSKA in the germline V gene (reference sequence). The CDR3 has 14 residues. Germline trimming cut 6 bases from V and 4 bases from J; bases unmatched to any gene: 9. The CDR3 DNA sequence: TGCAGTGCCGATGGACAGGACCCTTACAATGAGCAGTTCTTC. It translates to CSADGQDPYNEQFF.